This TCR beta chain was identified in a study of T-cell reconstitution after alpha-beta-depleted transplantation in children. Study-level results: By one year post-transplant, T-cell counts and diversity largely arose from T cells that were newly produced. The study traced high day-60 TCRbeta diversity in some patients to surviving recipient T cells and thymic progenitors.

For TCRbeta, the library was prepared with unique molecular identifiers. Via MiXCR, TCRdb re-called the PCR reads, giving one row per CDR3 protein. The table records about 640,000 distinct CDR3 sequences, 13% of them present only once. This clonotype was seen ten or more times. Its antigen remains unidentified. This TCR derives from a male patient between 5 and 17 years old who had a stem cell transplant for acute myeloid leukemia, so the T cells may come from the graft donor. Sequenced material: PBMCs, mostly from graft donor cells, taken 360 days after TCRalphabeta/CD19-depleted stem cell transplant.

Written as DNA, the CDR3 is TGTGCCAGCAGTTTGCTTATTAGCGGATCCTACAATGAGCAGTTCTTC. It is translated as CASSLLISGSYNEQFF. The chain combines TRBV28 with TRBJ2-1; D perhaps matches TRBD2 (6 bases). The CDR3 has 16 residues. V was shortened by 3 bases and J by 1 base, with 13 bases between the two germline ends. CDR1 and CDR2 (germline): MDHEN, SYDVKM. Looking up the rest from reference TRBV28 and TRBJ2-1 gives the full variable domain: DVKVTQSSRYLVKRTGEKVFLECVQDMDHENMFWYRQDPGLGLRLIYFSYDVKMKEKGDIPEGYSVSREKKERFSLILESASTNQTSMYLCASSLLISGSYNEQFFGPGTRLTVL.